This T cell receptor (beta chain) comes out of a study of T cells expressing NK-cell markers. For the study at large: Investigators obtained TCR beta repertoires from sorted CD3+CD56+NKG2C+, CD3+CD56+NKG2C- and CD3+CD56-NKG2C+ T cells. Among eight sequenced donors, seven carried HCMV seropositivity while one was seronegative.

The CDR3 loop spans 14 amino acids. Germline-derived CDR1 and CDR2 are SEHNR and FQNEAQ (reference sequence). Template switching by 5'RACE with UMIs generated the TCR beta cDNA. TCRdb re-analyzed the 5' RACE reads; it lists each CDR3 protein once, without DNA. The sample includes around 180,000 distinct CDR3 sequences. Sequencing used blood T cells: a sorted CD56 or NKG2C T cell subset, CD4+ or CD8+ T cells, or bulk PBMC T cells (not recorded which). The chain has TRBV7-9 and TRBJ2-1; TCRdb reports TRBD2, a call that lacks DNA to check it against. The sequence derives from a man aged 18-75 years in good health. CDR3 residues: CASSRLAGYNEQFF.